This T cell receptor (beta chain) derives from a study of blood T cells in healthy people across ages. Primers used in a second PCR of roughly 6 to 12 cycles were a sample-barcoded 5' primer and a J-beta primer mix. TCRdb processed the 5' RACE reads anew with MiXCR; each CDR3 protein has one entry. The data contain about 1.6 million distinct CDR3 sequences, about 31% of them singletons. Germline V lookup: CDR1 SNHLY, CDR2 FYNNEI. CDR3 length: 13 residues. Trimming stripped 8 bases from V and 5 bases from J, with 14 bases between. The sequence was obtained from a woman in her 30s in good health. The chain is built from TRBV2 and TRBJ2-3, with D perhaps TRBD2 (5 bases). The sample comprised blood. CDR3 amino acids: CASRIRGVDTQYF. As DNA, the CDR3 is TGTGCCAGCCGGATTCGGGGAGTAGATACGCAGTATTTT.